The present entry profiles one TCR beta chain with its context. Its antigen is not identified. CDR1 and CDR2 (germline): WNHNN, SYGVQD (reference sequence). This CDR3 has 13 residues. V was pared by 6 bases and J by 3 bases, with 12 bases between. The data are from a study of cytotoxic CD8 clonotypes in ibrutinib-treated CLL. About the study: Across samples, productive templates numbered more than 200,000 and productive rearrangements reached around 98,000 on average.

Whole-study findings and limits: Private clonotypes, not public ones, expanded at ibrutinib response.

Generated by immunoSEQ multiplex PCR, the TCRdb table keeps only in-frame clones and is missing some. Of some 300,000 clones listed, 80% are singletons. The V and J genes are TRBV10-1 and TRBJ2-7, with D tentatively TRBD1 or TRBD2 (5 bases each). The clonotype originates from a human donor with chronic lymphocytic leukemia. The sample here was PBMCs, taken before ibrutinib treatment. For the CDR3, the DNA is TGCGCCAGCAGCTCGGGGACCCTCTACGAGCAGTACTTC. This translates into CASSSGTLYEQYF.